The 10 T cell receptor beta chains listed next were all sequenced from one sample in a study of T cell responses to AZD1222 COVID-19 vaccine. Using immunoSEQ multiplex PCR, the repertoire was profiled, and TCRdb retains in-frame clones only, with some absent. This sample has some 180,000 clones, with around 90% found just once. Sequencing used peripheral blood, obtained 28 days after the second AZD1222 dose. The origin of the receptors is an adult who received the AZD1222 COVID-19 vaccine.

This chain connects TRBV10-2 to TRBJ1-5, with D unclear. The CDR3 sequence is 14 residues long. Deletions cut 6 bases from V and 0 bases from J, with 9 bases between. Germline V CDR1 and CDR2: WSHSY, SAAADI. CDR3 DNA sequence: TGCGCCAGCAGCGAGGGTTTTAGCAATCAGCCCCAGCATTTT. Protein product: CASSEGFSNQPQHF.

This rearrangement joins TRBV10-3 to TRBJ2-7; weak D call: TRBD1 (6 bases). Germline values: CDR1 ENHRY, CDR2 SYGVKD. Trimming removed 8 bases at V and 0 bases at J, with 14 bases between. The CDR3 totals 14 residues. The CDR3 reads CAIPPGHRSYEQYF. CDR3 DNA: TGTGCCATCCCACCGGGACACCGCTCCTACGAGCAGTACTTC.

The count of this clone is one. The J gene is TRBJ1-1, the V gene TRBV2; D gene ambiguous. The CDR3 totals 14 residues. The germline V and J ends were trimmed by 3 bases and 0 bases, with 8 bases remaining between them. Germline V gene sequence: CDR1 SNHLY, CDR2 FYNNEI. CDR3 in DNA: TGTGCCAGCAGTGAGGGCCTCCTGAACACTGAAGCTTTCTTT. Translated: CASSEGLLNTEAFF.

The chain uses TRBV3-1 (or the pseudogene TRBV3-2) and TRBJ2-2; D might be TRBD2 (6 bases). This CDR3 is built from 14 residues. Germline V gives CDR1 LGHDT, CDR2 YNNKEL (reference sequence). Between the trimmed V and J ends, which lost 5 bases and 5 bases, there was a span of 12 bases. CDR3 protein: CASSNIGGTGELFF. The CDR3 DNA sequence: TGTGCCAGCAGCAACATCGGGGGAACCGGGGAGCTGTTTTTT.

The chain joins TRBV7-2 to TRBJ1-5; D remains ambiguous. Trimming left V 1 base short and J 0 bases short, with 10 bases between. The CDR3 runs 16 residues. CDR1 is SGHTA and CDR2 is FQGNSA in the germline V gene. In DNA, the CDR3 is TGTGCCAGCAGCTTAGAGAGCCCCTATAGCAATCAGCCCCAGCATTTT. It yields the protein CASSLESPYSNQPQHF.

The chain is built from TRBV5-1 and TRBJ2-1, with 11 bases that match TRBD1. From germline, CDR1 is SGHRS and CDR2 YFSETQ. After removal of 4 bases from V and 8 bases from J, the junction contained 5 bases not matched to a gene. This CDR3 contains 14 residues. The CDR3 coding sequence is TGCGCCAGCAGCGGGGACAGGGGGAAGGATGAGCAGTTCTTC. Residues: CASSGDRGKDEQFF.

The V and J genes are TRBV19 and TRBJ2-5; D call uncertain. The germline V and J ends were trimmed by 6 bases and 1 base, with 9 bases remaining between them. Germline CDR1 and CDR2: LNHDA and SQIVND (reference sequence). The CDR3 sequence is 13 residues long. DNA for the CDR3: TGTGCCAGTAGCCGGAGAGGCCAAGAGACCCAGTACTTC. Translation: CASSRRGQETQYF.

The chain uses TRBV11-3 and TRBJ2-7; D is possibly TRBD2 (5 bases). CDR3 length: 14 residues. Germline values: CDR1 SGHNT, CDR2 YENEEA. Trimming cost V 2 bases and J 1 base, with 9 bases left between them. CDR3 region: CASSLSPGSYEQYF. In DNA, the CDR3 is TGTGCCAGCAGCTTATCCCCGGGGTCCTACGAGCAGTACTTC. Full variable domain (outside the CDR3, taken from reference TRBV11-3 and TRBJ2-7): EAGVVQSPRYKIIEKKQPVAFWCNPISGHNTLYWYLQNLGQGPELLIRYENEEAVDDSQLPKDRFSAERLKGVDSTLKIQPAELGDSAVYLCASSLSPGSYEQYFGPGTRLTVT.

This clone was detected once. The V call is TRBV28, the J call TRBJ1-1, with D unresolved. The germline CDR1 and CDR2 sequences are MDHEN and SYDVKM. Trimming pared 7 bases from V and 1 base from J, leaving 16 bases between. This CDR3 comprises 15 residues. As DNA, the CDR3 is TGTGCCAGCACCACAATAGGACGGGAGAACACTGAAGCTTTCTTT. Its protein product is CASTTIGRENTEAFF. Supplemented by reference TRBV28 and TRBJ1-1, the full variable domain reads DVKVTQSSRYLVKRTGEKVFLECVQDMDHENMFWYRQDPGLGLRLIYFSYDVKMKEKGDIPEGYSVSREKKERFSLILESASTNQTSMYLCASTTIGRENTEAFFGQGTRLTVV.

This sequence joins TRBV5-1 and TRBJ2-3; D is uncertain. Germline-derived CDR1 and CDR2 are SGHRS and YFSETQ. The CDR3 is 15 residues long. Trimming took off 0 bases at V and 2 bases at J, with 10 bases between the two ends. The CDR3 DNA is TGCGCCAGCAGCTTGGGGACGGTAGTCACAGATACGCAGTATTTT. Residues: CASSLGTVVTDTQYF.